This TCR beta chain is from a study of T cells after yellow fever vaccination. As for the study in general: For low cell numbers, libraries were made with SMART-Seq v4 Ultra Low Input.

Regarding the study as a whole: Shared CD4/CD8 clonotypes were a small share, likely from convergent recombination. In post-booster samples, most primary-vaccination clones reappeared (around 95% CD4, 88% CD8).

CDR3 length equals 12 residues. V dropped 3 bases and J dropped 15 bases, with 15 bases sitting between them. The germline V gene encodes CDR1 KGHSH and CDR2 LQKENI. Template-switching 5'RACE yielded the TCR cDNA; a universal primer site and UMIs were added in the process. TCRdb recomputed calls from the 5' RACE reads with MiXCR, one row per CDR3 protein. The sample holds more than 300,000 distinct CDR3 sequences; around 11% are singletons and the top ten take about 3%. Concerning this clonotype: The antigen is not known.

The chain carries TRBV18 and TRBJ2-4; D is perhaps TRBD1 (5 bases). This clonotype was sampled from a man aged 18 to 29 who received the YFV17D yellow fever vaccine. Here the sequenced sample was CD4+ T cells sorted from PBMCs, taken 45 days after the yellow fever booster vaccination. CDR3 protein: CASSPDTGDGYF. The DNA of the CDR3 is TGTGCCAGCTCACCCGATACAGGTGACGGGTACTTC.